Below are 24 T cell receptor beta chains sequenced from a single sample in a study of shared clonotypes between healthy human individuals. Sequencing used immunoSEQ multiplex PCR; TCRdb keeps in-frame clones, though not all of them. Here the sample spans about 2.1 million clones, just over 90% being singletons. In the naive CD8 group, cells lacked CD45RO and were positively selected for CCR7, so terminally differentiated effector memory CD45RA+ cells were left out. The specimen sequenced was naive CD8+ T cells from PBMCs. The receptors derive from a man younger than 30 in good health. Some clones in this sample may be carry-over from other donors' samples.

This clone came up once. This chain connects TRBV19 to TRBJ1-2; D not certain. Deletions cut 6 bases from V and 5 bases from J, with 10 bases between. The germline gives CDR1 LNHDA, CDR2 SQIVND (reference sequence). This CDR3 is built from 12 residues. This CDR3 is CASSPGYYGYTF. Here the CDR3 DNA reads TGTGCCAGTAGCCCCGGATATTATGGCTACACCTTC.

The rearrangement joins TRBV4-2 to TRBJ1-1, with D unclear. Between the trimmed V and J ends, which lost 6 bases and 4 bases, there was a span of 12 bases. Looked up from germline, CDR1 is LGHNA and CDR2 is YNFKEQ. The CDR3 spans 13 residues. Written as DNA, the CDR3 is TGTGCCAGCAGTAGCTTCGAAGGCACTGAAGCTTTCTTT. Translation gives CASSSFEGTEAFF.

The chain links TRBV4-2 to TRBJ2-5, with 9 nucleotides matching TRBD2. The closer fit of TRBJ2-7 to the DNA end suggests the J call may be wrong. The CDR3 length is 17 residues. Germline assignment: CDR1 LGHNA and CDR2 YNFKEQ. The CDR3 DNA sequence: TGTGCCAGCAGCCAAGAAGGGGCTAGCGGGGCTTTCTACGAGCAGTACTTC. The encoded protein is CASSQEGASGAFYEQYF.

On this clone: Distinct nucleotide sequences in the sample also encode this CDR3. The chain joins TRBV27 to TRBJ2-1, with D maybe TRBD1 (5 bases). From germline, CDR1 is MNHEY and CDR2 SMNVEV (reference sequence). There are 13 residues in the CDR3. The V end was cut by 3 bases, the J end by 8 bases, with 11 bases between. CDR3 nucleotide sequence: TGTGCCAGCAGTTTTGGGCAGGGCTATGAGCAGTTCTTC. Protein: CASSFGQGYEQFF.

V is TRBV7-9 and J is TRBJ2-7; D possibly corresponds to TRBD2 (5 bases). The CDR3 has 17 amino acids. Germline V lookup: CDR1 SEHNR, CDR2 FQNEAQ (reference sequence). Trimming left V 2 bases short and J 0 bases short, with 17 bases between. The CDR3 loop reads CASSLQNEGPYSYEQYF. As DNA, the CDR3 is TGTGCCAGCAGCTTACAGAATGAGGGCCCTTACTCCTACGAGCAGTACTTC. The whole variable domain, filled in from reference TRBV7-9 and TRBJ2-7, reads DTGVSQNPRHKITKRGQNVTFRCDPISEHNRLYWYRQTLGQGPEFLTYFQNEAQLEKSRLLSDRFSAERPKGSFSTLEIQRTEQGDSAMYLCASSLQNEGPYSYEQYFGPGTRLTVT.

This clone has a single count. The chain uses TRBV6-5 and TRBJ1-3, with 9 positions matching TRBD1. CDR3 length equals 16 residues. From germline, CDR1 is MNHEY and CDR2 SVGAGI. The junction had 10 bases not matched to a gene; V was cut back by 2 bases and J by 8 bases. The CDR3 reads CASSYGTGQGSDTIYF. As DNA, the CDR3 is TGTGCCAGCAGTTACGGGACGGGACAGGGAAGTGACACCATATATTTT.

The CDR3: CASSPRGGTYEQYF. The DNA of the CDR3 is TGTGCCAGCAGCCCCCGGGGGGGAACCTACGAGCAGTACTTC. The chain couples TRBV5-4 to TRBJ2-7, with 8 bases that match TRBD2. The CDR3 sequence is 14 residues long. Germline trimming cut 4 bases from V and 2 bases from J; bases unmatched to any gene: 5. Per the germline V gene, CDR1 is SGHNT and CDR2 is YYREEE (reference sequence).

This chain's CDR3 is CASSKRGSGRGRTQYF. CDR3 nucleotides: TGTGCCAGCAGCAAAAGGGGTAGCGGGAGAGGACGTACGCAGTATTTT. This chain links TRBV21-1 with TRBJ2-3; the listed D gene, TRBD2, was not tested against the DNA. TRBV21-1 is classified as a pseudogene. CDR3 length equals 16 residues.

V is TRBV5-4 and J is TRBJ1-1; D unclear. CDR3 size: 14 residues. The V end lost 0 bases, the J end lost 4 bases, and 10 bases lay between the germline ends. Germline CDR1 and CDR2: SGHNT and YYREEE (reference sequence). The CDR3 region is CASSLGPEGTEAFF. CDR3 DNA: TGTGCCAGCAGCTTGGGCCCCGAAGGCACTGAAGCTTTCTTT.

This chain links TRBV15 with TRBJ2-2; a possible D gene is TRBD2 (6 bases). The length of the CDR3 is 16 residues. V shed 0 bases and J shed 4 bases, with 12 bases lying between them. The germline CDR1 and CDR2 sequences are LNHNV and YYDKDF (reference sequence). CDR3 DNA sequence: TGTGCCACCAGCAGAGAAGGGGTAGCGGTCACCGGGGAGCTGTTTTTT. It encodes CATSREGVAVTGELFF.

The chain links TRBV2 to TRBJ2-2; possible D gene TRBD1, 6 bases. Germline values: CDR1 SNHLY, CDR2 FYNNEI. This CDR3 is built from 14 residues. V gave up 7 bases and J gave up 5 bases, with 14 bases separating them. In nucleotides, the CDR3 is TGTGCCAGCAACCTGGGGGCAGATACCGGGGAGCTGTTTTTT. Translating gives CASNLGADTGELFF.

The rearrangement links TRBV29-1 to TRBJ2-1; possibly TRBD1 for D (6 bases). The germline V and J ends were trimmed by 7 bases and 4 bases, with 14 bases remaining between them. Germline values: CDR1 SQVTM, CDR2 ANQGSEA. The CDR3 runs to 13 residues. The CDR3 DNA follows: TGCAGCGCAGACGGGACAATATACAATGAGCAGTTCTTC. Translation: CSADGTIYNEQFF.

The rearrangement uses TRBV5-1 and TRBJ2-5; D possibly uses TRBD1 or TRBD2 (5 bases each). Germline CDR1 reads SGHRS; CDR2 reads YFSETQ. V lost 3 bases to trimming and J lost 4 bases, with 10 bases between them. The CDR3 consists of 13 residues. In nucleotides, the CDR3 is TGCGCCAGCAGCTGGGACGTCGGAGAGACCCAGTACTTC. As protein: CASSWDVGETQYF.

The CDR3 coding sequence is TGTGCCAGCAGCCCCTGGGGGGGAAACACTGAAGCTTTCTTT. This gives the protein CASSPWGGNTEAFF. The genes are TRBV7-3 and TRBJ1-1, with a weak D call TRBD1 (5 bases). V lost 5 bases and J 2 bases, leaving 12 bases between the germline ends. CDR1 is SGHTA and CDR2 is FQGTGA in the germline V gene. This CDR3 has 14 residues.

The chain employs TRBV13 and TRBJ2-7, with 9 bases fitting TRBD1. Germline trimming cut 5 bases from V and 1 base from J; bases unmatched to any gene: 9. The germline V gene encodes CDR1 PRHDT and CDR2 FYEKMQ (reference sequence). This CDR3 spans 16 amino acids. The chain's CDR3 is CASSVSGTGSSYEQYF. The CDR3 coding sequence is TGTGCCAGCAGCGTCTCCGGGACAGGGTCATCCTACGAGCAGTACTTC.

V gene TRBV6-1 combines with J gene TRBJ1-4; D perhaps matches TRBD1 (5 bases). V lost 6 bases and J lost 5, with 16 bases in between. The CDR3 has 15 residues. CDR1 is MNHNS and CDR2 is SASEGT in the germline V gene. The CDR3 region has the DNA TGTGCCAGCAGGAGGGGTCCTTTCGACAATGAAAAACTGTTTTTT. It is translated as CASRRGPFDNEKLFF.

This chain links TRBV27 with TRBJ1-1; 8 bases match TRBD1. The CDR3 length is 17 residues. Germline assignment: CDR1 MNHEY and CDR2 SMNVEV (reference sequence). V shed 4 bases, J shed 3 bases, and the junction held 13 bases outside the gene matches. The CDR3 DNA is TGTGCCAGCAGTTCGACAGGACAGGGCCGGGAGGACACTGAAGCTTTCTTT. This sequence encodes CASSSTGQGREDTEAFF.

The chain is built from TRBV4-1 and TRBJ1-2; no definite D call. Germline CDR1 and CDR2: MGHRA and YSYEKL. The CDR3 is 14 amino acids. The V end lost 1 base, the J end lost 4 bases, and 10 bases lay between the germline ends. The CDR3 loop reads CASSQVGVVYGYTF. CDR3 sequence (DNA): TGCGCCAGCAGCCAAGTGGGCGTCGTCTATGGCTACACCTTC.

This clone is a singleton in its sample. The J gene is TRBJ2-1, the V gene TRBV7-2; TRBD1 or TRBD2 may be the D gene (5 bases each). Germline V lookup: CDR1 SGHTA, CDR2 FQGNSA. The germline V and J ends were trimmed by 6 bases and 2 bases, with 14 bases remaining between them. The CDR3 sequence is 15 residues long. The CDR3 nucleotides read TGTGCCAGCAGATCACGGGACCGAACCTACAATGAGCAGTTCTTC. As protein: CASRSRDRTYNEQFF. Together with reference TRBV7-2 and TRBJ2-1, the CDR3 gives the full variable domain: GAGVSQSPSNKVTEKGKDVELRCDPISGHTALYWYRQSLGQGLEFLIYFQGNSAPDKSGLPSDRFSAERTGGSVSTLTIQRTQQEDSAVYLCASRSRDRTYNEQFFGPGTRLTVL.

The CDR3: CASSSGTSGRTNKNIQYF. In DNA form, the CDR3 reads TGTGCCAGTAGTTCGGGGACTAGCGGGAGGACCAACAAAAACATTCAGTACTTC. The gene calls are TRBV19 and TRBJ2-4; 15 bases map to TRBD2. CDR3 length: 18 amino acids. CDR1 LNHDA and CDR2 SQIVND come from the germline V gene (reference sequence). V lost 5 bases, J lost 3 bases, and 8 bases stayed unmatched.

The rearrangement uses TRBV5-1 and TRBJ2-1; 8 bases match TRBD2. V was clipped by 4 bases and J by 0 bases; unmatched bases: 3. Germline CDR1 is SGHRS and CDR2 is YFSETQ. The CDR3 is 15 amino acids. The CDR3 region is CASSRTSSSYNEQFF. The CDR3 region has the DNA TGCGCCAGCAGCCGGACTAGCAGCTCCTACAATGAGCAGTTCTTC.

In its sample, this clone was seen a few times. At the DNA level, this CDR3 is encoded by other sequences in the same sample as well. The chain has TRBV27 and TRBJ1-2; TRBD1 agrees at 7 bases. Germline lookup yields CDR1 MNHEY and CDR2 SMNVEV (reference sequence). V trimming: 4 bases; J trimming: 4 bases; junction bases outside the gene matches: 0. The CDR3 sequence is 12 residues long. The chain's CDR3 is CASSSGGYGYTF. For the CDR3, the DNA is TGTGCCAGCAGTTCAGGGGGCTATGGCTACACCTTC.

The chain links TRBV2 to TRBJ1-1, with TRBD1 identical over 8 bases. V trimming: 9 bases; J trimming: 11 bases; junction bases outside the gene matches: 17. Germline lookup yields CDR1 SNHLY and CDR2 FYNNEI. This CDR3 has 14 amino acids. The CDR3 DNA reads TGTGCCAGGGGGGTACTAACGGACAGGGTGGGCGCTTTCTTT. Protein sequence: CARGVLTDRVGAFF.

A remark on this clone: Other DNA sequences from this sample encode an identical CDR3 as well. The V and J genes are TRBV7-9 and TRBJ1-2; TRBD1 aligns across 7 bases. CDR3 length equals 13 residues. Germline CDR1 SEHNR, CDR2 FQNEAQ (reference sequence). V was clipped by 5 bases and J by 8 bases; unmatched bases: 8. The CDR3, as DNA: TGTGCCAGCAGCCCAGACAGGGCTGGCGGCTACACCTTC. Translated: CASSPDRAGGYTF.